A selection of T cell receptor beta chains follows, all from one sample in a study of OX40 agonist ivuxolimab in advanced cancers. Only in-frame clones appear in the TCRdb table, and some are missing; sequencing was by immunoSEQ multiplex PCR. Of about 54,000 clones in the sample, roughly 90% were seen once. The source material was CD4+ or CD8+ T cells sorted from blood, sampled in a trial of the OX40 agonist ivuxolimab. Receptors were obtained from an adult with an advanced solid tumor such as melanoma, head and neck, liver or kidney cancer. CDR3s leave out the opening cysteine and the closing phenylalanine or tryptophan. A D gene is named only where the DNA matches it firmly.

d_gene	v_gene	CDR3aa
-	TRBV5-1	ASSSLVSGDTQY
TRBD2	TRBV6-5	ASSYRGTRYNEQF
-	TRBV11-2	ASSLGAGDLSYEQY
-	TRBV27	ASRLRFHTEAF
-	TRBV6-6	ASSYSTANYGYT
-	TRBV2	ASRDQISSYNEQF
-	TRBV29-1	SVERGSGNTIY
TRBD2	TRBV18	ASSATGGGTYSYNEQF
TRBD1	TRBV2	ATSGQDQDTQY
-	TRBV5-1	ASSLRGDNLNSPLH
TRBD2	TRBV27	ASSARTSGTDTQY
-	TRBV27	ASSTTRQGVQY
TRBD1	TRBV7-2	ASSPLGQGEKLF
-	TRBV6-5	ASSGGPRREQY
-	TRBV4-2	ASSQPYPMNTEAF
TRBD2	TRBV5-4	ASSLGGGTGELF
-	TRBV5-8	ASSPWRDSGANVLT
TRBD1	TRBV7-2	ASSFRPTGEETQY
TRBD2	TRBV7-2	ASTLRTSGSVTYNEQF
TRBD1	TRBV28	ASRTYRGSFSYEQY
-	TRBV7-6	ASSLLRGNNSPLH
-	TRBV5-1	ASSLRGRMEPF
-	TRBV10-2	ASSRQFSEQY
-	TRBV5-4	ASSLGRGSGEQY
TRBD1	TRBV7-8	ASRRDRGASTDTQY
TRBD1	TRBV7-9	ASSPGQGFTDTQY
-	TRBV28	ASSFLPRNYGYT
TRBD1	TRBV7-3	ASSLGQDNEQF
TRBD1	TRBV18	ASSAGQANTEAF
-	TRBV6-5	ASSYSIPGSGEKLF